Following are 13 T cell receptor beta chains from one sample sequenced in a study of chemoradiotherapy in HPV16-positive cancers. The protocol was immunoSEQ multiplex PCR, while the TCRdb copy is restricted to in-frame clones and leaves out a portion. The table includes tens of thousands of clones, around 84% detected once. The sample in question was blood, obtained from a patient who underwent chemoradiotherapy. These receptors were obtained from a human donor with HPV-associated anogenital cancer.

This sequence joins TRBV7-9 and TRBJ2-5; D ambiguous. The CDR3 loop spans 15 amino acids. V was shortened by 1 base and J by 2 bases, with 11 bases between the two germline ends. Germline V CDR1 and CDR2: SEHNR, FQNEAQ (reference sequence). The CDR3 DNA reads TGTGCCAGCAGCTTAGGGCAGCATGGACAAGAGACCCAGTACTTC. Translation: CASSLGQHGQETQYF.

This clone appeared a few times. The V call is TRBV9, the J call TRBJ2-1; 12 nucleotides agree with TRBD2. Germline CDR1 SGDLS, CDR2 YYNGEE. Trimming removed 0 bases from V and 8 bases from J; junction bases left unmatched: 3. The CDR3 is made up of 15 amino acids. This chain's CDR3 is CASSVASGGADEQFF. The CDR3 DNA follows: TGTGCCAGCAGCGTAGCTAGCGGGGGGGCAGATGAGCAGTTCTTC.

This clone has more than one count but fewer than ten. V is TRBV5-1 and J is TRBJ1-2; 12 nucleotides line up with TRBD1. This CDR3 region has 14 residues. Germline loops: CDR1 SGHRS, CDR2 YFSETQ. V lost 4 bases to trimming and J lost 4 bases; unmatched junction nucleotides: 2. CDR3 residues: CASSGDRGLYGYTF. In nucleotides, the CDR3 is TGCGCCAGCAGCGGGGACAGGGGGCTCTATGGCTACACCTTC.

The chain joins TRBV19 to TRBJ1-3, with 7 bases aligning to TRBD1. Germline V gives CDR1 LNHDA, CDR2 SQIVND (reference sequence). The CDR3 totals 17 residues. The V segment lost 2 bases and the J segment 0 bases; nucleotides outside the gene matches: 7. For the CDR3, the DNA is TGTGCCAGTAGTATACACAACCGGGACAGCTCTGGAAACACCATATATTTT. It encodes CASSIHNRDSSGNTIYF.

The J gene is TRBJ2-7, the V gene TRBV9; D possibly corresponds to TRBD1 (6 bases). This CDR3 comprises 15 residues. Germline lookup yields CDR1 SGDLS and CDR2 YYNGEE. The V and J ends lost 4 bases and 6 bases respectively, with 20 bases between them. The CDR3 protein is CASSPHRDTQGEQYF. The CDR3, as DNA: TGTGCCAGCAGCCCCCACAGGGATACCCAGGGCGAGCAGTACTTC.

The chain uses TRBV29-1 and TRBJ2-3, with 10 positions matching TRBD1. With V trimmed by 0 bases and J by 4 bases, 7 bases remained unmatched. The germline CDR1 and CDR2 sequences are SQVTM and ANQGSEA. The CDR3 covers 16 residues. CDR3 nucleotide sequence: TGCAGCGTTGAAGATCATCGGACAGGGGGACCAGATACGCAGTATTTT. Amino acids: CSVEDHRTGGPDTQYF.

The chain uses TRBV2 and TRBJ1-5; TRBD1 agrees at 9 bases. From germline, CDR1 is SNHLY and CDR2 FYNNEI. V was pared by 5 bases and J by 6 bases, with 5 bases of the junction left unmatched. This CDR3 has 14 amino acids. CDR3 nucleotide sequence: TGTGCCAGCAGTCCCGGGACAGGGCGTCAGCCCCAGCATTTT. Protein sequence: CASSPGTGRQPQHF.

The genes are TRBV15 and TRBJ1-2, with D perhaps TRBD1 (6 bases). V gave up 1 base and J gave up 6 bases, with 15 bases separating them. This CDR3 contains 15 residues. Germline V gene lookup returns CDR1 LNHNV and CDR2 YYDKDF (reference sequence). CDR3 sequence (DNA): TGTGCCACCAGCAGAGGCTATCCGACAGGTGATGGCTACACCTTC. Residues: CATSRGYPTGDGYTF.

The chain links TRBV5-1 to TRBJ2-3; 11 nucleotides match TRBD2. Per the germline V gene, CDR1 is SGHRS and CDR2 is YFSETQ. Unmatched junction bases numbered 19, after V lost 7 bases and J lost 6 bases. The CDR3 has 18 amino acids. The CDR3 reads CASGQQGATSGAADTQYF. The CDR3 nucleotides read TGCGCCAGCGGACAACAGGGAGCGACTAGCGGGGCTGCCGATACGCAGTATTTT.

V usage is TRBV30 and J usage is TRBJ2-5; 7 nucleotides align to TRBD2. V lost 4 bases to trimming and J lost 1 base; unmatched junction nucleotides: 9. The CDR3 totals 15 residues. Looked up from germline, CDR1 is GTSNPN and CDR2 is SVGIG (reference sequence). The chain's CDR3 is CAWTWGGFGQETQYF. The CDR3 nucleotides read TGTGCCTGGACTTGGGGGGGGTTCGGCCAAGAGACCCAGTACTTC.

The chain is built from TRBV18 and TRBJ2-2, with 9 bases matching TRBD1. V shed 6 bases, J shed 5 bases, and the junction held 7 bases outside the gene matches. CDR3 length: 15 residues. Germline CDR1 KGHSH, CDR2 LQKENI. The CDR3 DNA reads as TGTGCCAGCTCCCCCGGGACAGGGACGACCGGGGAGCTGTTTTTT. This sequence encodes CASSPGTGTTGELFF.

The genes are TRBV19 and TRBJ1-2, with 9 bases fitting TRBD1. V lost 9 bases, J lost 3 bases, and 2 bases stayed unmatched. From germline, CDR1 is LNHDA and CDR2 SQIVND (reference sequence). This CDR3 is built from 12 residues. The CDR3 here is CASRDRDYGYTF. DNA for the CDR3: TGTGCCAGCAGGGACAGGGACTATGGCTACACCTTC.

This clone was picked up a small number of times. This chain joins TRBV30 and TRBJ2-5; tentative D call: TRBD2 (6 bases). Trimming stripped 0 bases from V and 2 bases from J, with 19 bases between. In germline, CDR1 is GTSNPN, CDR2 SVGIG (reference sequence). CDR3 length: 17 amino acids. Here the CDR3 reads CAWSVRASALIQETQYF. CDR3 nucleotide sequence: TGTGCCTGGAGTGTCAGGGCTAGCGCTCTTATTCAAGAGACCCAGTACTTC. Full variable domain (outside the CDR3, taken from reference TRBV30 and TRBJ2-5): SQTIHQWPATLVQPVGSPLSLECTVEGTSNPNLYWYRQAAGRGLQLLFYSVGIGQISSEVPQNLSASRPQDRQFILSSKKLLLSDSGFYLCAWSVRASALIQETQYFGPGTRLLVL.